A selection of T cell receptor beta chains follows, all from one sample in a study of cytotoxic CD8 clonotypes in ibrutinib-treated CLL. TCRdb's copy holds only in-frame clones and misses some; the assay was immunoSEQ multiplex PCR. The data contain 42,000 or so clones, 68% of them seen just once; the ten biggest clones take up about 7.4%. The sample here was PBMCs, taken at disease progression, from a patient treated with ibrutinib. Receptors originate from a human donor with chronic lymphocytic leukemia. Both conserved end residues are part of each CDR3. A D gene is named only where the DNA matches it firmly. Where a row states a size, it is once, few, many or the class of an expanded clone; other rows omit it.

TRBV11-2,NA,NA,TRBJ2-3,TGTGCCAGCAGCCCCTTCGCGACTAGCACAGATACGCAGTATTTT,CASSPFATSTDTQYF
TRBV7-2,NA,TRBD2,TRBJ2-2,TGTGCCAGCAAGGTGGGACTAGCGGGAGGTTCCGGGGAGCTGTTTTTT,CASKVGLAGGSGELFF
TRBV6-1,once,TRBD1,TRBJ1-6,TGTGCCAGCAGAACCAACAGGGGATTGGGTTCACCCCTCCACTTT,CASRTNRGLGSPLHF
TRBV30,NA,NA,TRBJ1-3,TGTGCCTGGAGTCCTCAGCTCGGGAACACCATATATTTT,CAWSPQLGNTIYF
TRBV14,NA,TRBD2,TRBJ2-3,TGTGCCAGCAGCCAACTGGGACTAGCGGGATTCTCTAGCACAGATACGCAGTATTTT,CASSQLGLAGFSSTDTQYF
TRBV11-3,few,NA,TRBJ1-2,TGTGCCAGCAGCAGCCGGAACTATGGCTACACCTTC,CASSSRNYGYTF
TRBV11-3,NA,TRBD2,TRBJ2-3,TGTGCCAGCAGCTTAGATTTATTAGGGACTAGCGGATGGAGCACAGATACGCAGTATTTT,CASSLDLLGTSGWSTDTQYF
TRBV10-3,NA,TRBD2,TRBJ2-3,TGTGCCATCAGTGAGATAGCGGGAGGACCCACAGATACGCAGTATTTT,CAISEIAGGPTDTQYF
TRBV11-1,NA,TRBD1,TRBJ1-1,TGTGCCAGCAGCCCCGGCAGGGGGACTGAAGCTTTCTTT,CASSPGRGTEAFF
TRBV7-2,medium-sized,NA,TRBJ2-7,TGTGCCAGCAGCTACATCCAGGGTCAGGGGCAGTACTTC,CASSYIQGQGQYF
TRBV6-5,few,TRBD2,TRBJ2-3,TGTGCCAGCAGTTCCCTAGCGGGTATCACAGATACGCAGTATTTT,CASSSLAGITDTQYF
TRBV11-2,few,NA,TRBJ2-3,TGTGCCAGCAGCCGCGGAACAGATACGCAGTATTTT,CASSRGTDTQYF
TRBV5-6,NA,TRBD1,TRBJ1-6,TGTGCCAGCAGCTCCCGGGACAGGGGGCTTTCACCCCTCCACTTT,CASSSRDRGLSPLHF
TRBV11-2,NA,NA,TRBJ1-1,TGTGCCAGCAGCTTAAGGGAGAACACTGAAGCTTTCTTT,CASSLRENTEAFF
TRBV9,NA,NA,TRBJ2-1,TGTGCCAGCAGCGTAGGGATGGGGCTTCGGAATGAGCAGTTCTTC,CASSVGMGLRNEQFF
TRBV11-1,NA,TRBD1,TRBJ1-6,TGTGCCAGCAGCTTACGGGACAGGAATTCACCCCTCCACTTT,CASSLRDRNSPLHF
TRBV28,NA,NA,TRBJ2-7,TGTGCCAGCCGCTACAGGGCAAGCTCCTACGAGCAGTACTTC,CASRYRASSYEQYF
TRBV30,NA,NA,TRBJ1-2,TGTGCCTGGAGCAGGGGAGGCGGCTACACCTTC,CAWSRGGGYTF
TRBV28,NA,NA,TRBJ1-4,TGTGCCAGCAGTTTGCCCCAGGAGACTAATGAAAAACTGTTTTTT,CASSLPQETNEKLFF
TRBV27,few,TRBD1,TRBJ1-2,TGTGCCAGCAGTTTGACAGGGGGAGACGGTGGCTACACCTTC,CASSLTGGDGGYTF
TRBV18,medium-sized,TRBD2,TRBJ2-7,TGTGCCAGCTCACCGGGACTAGCGGGCTACGAGCAGTACTTC,CASSPGLAGYEQYF
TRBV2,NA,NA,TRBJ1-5,TGTGCCAGCAGTGTTTTTATGGCAGATAGCAATCAGCCCCAGCATTTT,CASSVFMADSNQPQHF
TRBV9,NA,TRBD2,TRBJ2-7,TGTGCCAGCAGCCCGAGACTAGCGGGAGTGGGCGAGCAGTACTTC,CASSPRLAGVGEQYF
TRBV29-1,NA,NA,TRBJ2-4,TGCAGCGTTGAGGGGATACCGGGACACCCTTCCGGGAACATTCAGTACTTC,CSVEGIPGHPSGNIQYF
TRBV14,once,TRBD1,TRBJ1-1,TGTGCCAGCAGCGCGCGACAGGGATTTGGGAACACTGAAGCTTTCTTT,CASSARQGFGNTEAFF
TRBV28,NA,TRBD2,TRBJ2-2,TGTGCCAGCGACGAAGCGGGAGTTAGCACCGGGGAGCTGTTTTTT,CASDEAGVSTGELFF
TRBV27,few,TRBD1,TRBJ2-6,TGTGCCACCAAACAGGGGACTGGGGCCAACGTCCTGACTTTC,CATKQGTGANVLTF
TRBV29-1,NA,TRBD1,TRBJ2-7,TGCAGCGTTGGGAGACAGGGGGATTCCTACGAGCAGTACTTC,CSVGRQGDSYEQYF
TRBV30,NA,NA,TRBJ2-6,TGTGCCTGCCAGAATTCCGACAATGGCGGGGCCAACGTCCTGACTTTC,CACQNSDNGGANVLTF
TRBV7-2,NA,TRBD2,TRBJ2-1,TGTGCCAGCAGCTTACTAGCGGGAGGTAACAATGAGCAGTTCTTC,CASSLLAGGNNEQFF
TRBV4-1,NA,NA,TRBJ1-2,TGCGCCAGCAGCCAAGAGAGGCGCCCCAACTATGGCTACACCTTC,CASSQERRPNYGYTF
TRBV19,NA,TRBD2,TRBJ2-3,TGTGCCAGTAGTCCCCTTCGCGGAGCGGGGGAAGGGGATACGCAGTATTTT,CASSPLRGAGEGDTQYF
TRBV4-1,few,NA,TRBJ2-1,TGCGCCAGCAGCCCCCCCTGGGGGGAGCAGTTCTTC,CASSPPWGEQFF
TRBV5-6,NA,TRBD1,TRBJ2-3,TGTGCCAGCACCCCAGACAGGGGGCGCGATACGCAGTATTTT,CASTPDRGRDTQYF
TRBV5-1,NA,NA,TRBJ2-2,TGCGCCAGCAGCTCCGGACAGGGAGGGACCGGGGAGCTGTTTTTT,CASSSGQGGTGELFF
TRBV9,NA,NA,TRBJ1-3,TGTGCCAGCAGCGTAGGGGGTTGGAACACCATATATTTT,CASSVGGWNTIYF
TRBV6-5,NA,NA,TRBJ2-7,TGTGCCAGCACCCCTCGGAGCGGACCCTACGAGCAGTACTTC,CASTPRSGPYEQYF